This TCR beta chain was obtained from a study of CD8+ T cells in alopecia areata. Overall study context: A 6-month period off drug followed tofacitinib, which lasted 6 to 18 months. The investigators scored severity in treated patients by the percentage of affected scalp area. Study observations and caveats: Elevated clonality characterized lesional scalp relative to normal scalp, particularly in alopecia totalis/universalis. Tofacitinib did not eliminate many expanded lesional clones from scalp or blood.

cDNA serving as the sequencing template came from extracted, reverse transcribed RNA. Sequenced by immunoSEQ multiplex PCR; TCRdb stores in-frame clones only, minus some. Of around 200,000 clones listed, roughly 62% are singletons. Treatment indicated: oral pan-JAK inhibitor, 5-10 mg twice daily. This clone was seen only a few times. Its target is unknown. Per germline, CDR1 LNHNV and CDR2 YYDKDF (reference sequence). Between the trimmed V and J ends, which lost 6 bases and 7 bases, there was a span of 21 bases. The CDR3 is made up of 15 amino acids. This chain uses TRBV15 with TRBJ1-2; a possible D gene is TRBD1 (6 bases). The receptor's source is a human donor with alopecia areata. The specimen comprised CD8+ T cells sorted from blood, sampled at week 24, from a patient treated with tofacitinib. The CDR3, as DNA: TGTGCCACCAGACCCGGGGACACGTCTAGAGGTGGCTACACCTTC. It translates to CATRPGDTSRGGYTF.